These 13 T cell receptor beta chains were all obtained from the same sample, sequenced in a study of control samples from healthy donors and cancer patients. Libraries were prepared by immunoSEQ multiplex PCR; TCRdb keeps only in-frame clonotypes and omits some of them. The sample has roughly 120,000 clones; over 75% are singletons. Material for sequencing was blood. The receptor set was obtained from a human donor in good health. The donor label of this sample is uncertain.

The chain uses TRBV19 and TRBJ1-6; 9 bases agree with TRBD1. The CDR3 consists of 16 residues. The germline V gene has CDR1 LNHDA and CDR2 SQIVND (reference sequence). With V trimmed by 3 bases and J by 9 bases, 9 bases remained unmatched. DNA for the CDR3: TGTGCCAGTAGTATCTCAAGGGGACAGGGAACTTCACCCCTCCACTTT. Translating gives CASSISRGQGTSPLHF.

This rearrangement joins TRBV19 to TRBJ1-2; 7 positions match TRBD1. V shed 3 bases, J shed 7 bases, and the junction held 5 bases outside the gene matches. The germline V gene encodes CDR1 LNHDA and CDR2 SQIVND (reference sequence). The CDR3 is made up of 13 amino acids. The CDR3 DNA reads as TGTGCCAGTAGTATTACAGGGGCTGGTGGCTACACCTTC. Its protein product is CASSITGAGGYTF.

This clone was recorded once. J is TRBJ1-6 and V is TRBV30; a possible D gene is TRBD1 (5 bases). Germline CDR1 is GTSNPN and CDR2 is SVGIG (reference sequence). V lost 5 bases, J lost 6 bases, and 14 bases lay in between. This CDR3 has 14 amino acids. CDR3 nucleotide sequence: TGTGCCTGGTACCGCGGGGGAGGTAATTCACCCCTCCACTTT. Its translation: CAWYRGGGNSPLHF.

The chain has TRBV28 and TRBJ1-6; 7 bases agree with TRBD1. From germline, CDR1 is MDHEN and CDR2 SYDVKM. CDR3 length: 14 residues. V was clipped by 3 bases and J by 7 bases; unmatched bases: 3. CDR3 DNA: TGTGCCAGCAGTTTGGGGACAGCGAATTCACCCCTCCACTTT. Its protein is CASSLGTANSPLHF.

The CDR3 DNA follows: TGCGCCAGCAGCCAGACGTCAGGTCAGTTTTTCCAGCCCCAGCATTTT. Residues: CASSQTSGQFFQPQHF. The chain is built from TRBV4-1 and TRBJ1-5; D is unclear. Germline loops: CDR1 MGHRA, CDR2 YSYEKL. CDR3 size: 16 residues. Trimming cost V 3 bases and J 7 bases, with 19 bases left between them.

The chain links TRBV19 to TRBJ2-7; possibly TRBD1 for D (5 bases). V lost 10 bases to trimming and J lost 2 bases, with 12 bases between them. CDR1 is LNHDA, CDR2 SQIVND, per germline (reference sequence). The CDR3 consists of 12 residues. CDR3 residues: CATLTDTYEQYF. The CDR3 DNA reads TGTGCCACTCTGACAGATACCTACGAGCAGTACTTC.

The chain joins TRBV24-1 to TRBJ1-2, with a possible D match to TRBD1 (6 bases). In germline, CDR1 is KGHDR, CDR2 SFDVKD. The CDR3 runs to 16 residues. V was trimmed by 4 bases and J by 5 bases, leaving 19 bases between them. The CDR3 region has the DNA TGTGCCACCAGTGACTCTTCAGGGGAATCGGCATATGGCTACACCTTC. It yields the protein CATSDSSGESAYGYTF.

The V gene is TRBV7-9, the J gene TRBJ2-2; D gene uncertain. This CDR3 contains 18 residues. Germline V gives CDR1 SEHNR, CDR2 FQNEAQ (reference sequence). Trimming took off 1 base at V and 6 bases at J, with 21 bases between the two ends. Here the CDR3 DNA reads TGTGCCAGCAGCTTAGTGGGTTCCGGTACAGTCCTTCCCGGGGAGCTGTTTTTT. Translation: CASSLVGSGTVLPGELFF.

The chain carries TRBV6-5 and TRBJ2-7, with D perhaps matching TRBD1 (5 bases). Germline CDR1 is MNHEY and CDR2 is SVGAGI. Trimming shortened V by 2 bases and J by 2 bases, and 10 bases separated the two germline ends. CDR3 length: 14 residues. The CDR3 DNA is TGTGCCAGCAGTTACAGGGGCGCCACCTACGAGCAGTACTTC. Translation gives CASSYRGATYEQYF.

The chain joins TRBV7-8 to TRBJ2-2, with D tentatively TRBD1 or TRBD2 (5 bases each). Trimming removed 5 bases at V and 4 bases at J, with 8 bases between. The CDR3 is 13 amino acids. Germline assignment: CDR1 SGHVS and CDR2 FQNEAQ. CDR3 DNA: TGTGCCAGCAGCAAGGGACCCACCGGGGAGCTGTTTTTT. Its protein product is CASSKGPTGELFF. Variable domain in full (rest from reference TRBV7-8 and TRBJ2-2): GAGVSQSPRYKVAKRGQDVALRCDPISGHVSLFWYQQALGQGPEFLTYFQNEAQLDKSGLPSDRFFAERPEGSVSTLKIQRTQQEDSAVYLCASSKGPTGELFFGEGSRLTVL.

The V gene is TRBV18, the J gene TRBJ2-1, with a tentative D call TRBD1 (6 bases). V gave up 0 bases and J gave up 0 bases, with 12 bases separating them. Germline V gene lookup returns CDR1 KGHSH and CDR2 LQKENI. This CDR3 comprises 17 residues. The CDR3 here is CASSPPLRGSSYNEQFF. The CDR3 nucleotides read TGTGCCAGCTCACCACCATTAAGGGGGAGCTCCTACAATGAGCAGTTCTTC.

The chain is built from TRBV27 and TRBJ1-5, with TRBD1 matching 8 bases. The CDR3 covers 15 residues. V gave up 7 bases and J gave up 6 bases; unmatched junction bases: 11. Per germline, CDR1 MNHEY and CDR2 SMNVEV (reference sequence). CDR3 residues: CASISGQGAGQPQHF. The CDR3 bases are TGTGCCAGCATTTCGGGGCAGGGGGCGGGTCAGCCCCAGCATTTT.

The chain links TRBV3-1 (or the pseudogene TRBV3-2) to TRBJ1-5; TRBD1 is a possible D gene (6 bases). V dropped 1 base and J dropped 9 bases, with 16 bases sitting between them. The CDR3 runs 15 residues. Germline V lookup: CDR1 LGHDT, CDR2 YNNKEL (reference sequence). CDR3: CASSQGAGGQWPQHF. In DNA, the CDR3 is TGTGCCAGCAGCCAAGGGGCGGGGGGCCAGTGGCCCCAGCATTTT.